Below are 8 T cell receptor beta chains sequenced from a single sample in a study of cytomegalovirus exposure and HLA in healthy donors. TCRdb keeps only in-frame clones here, not all; method: immunoSEQ multiplex PCR. The sample holds approximately 180,000 clones, approximately 86% seen once. The sample was PBMCs. Receptors originate from a man younger than 35 in good health and CMV-seropositive.

V is TRBV4-2 and J is TRBJ1-6, with D perhaps TRBD1 (6 bases). The V and J ends lost 0 bases and 0 bases respectively, with 12 bases between them. The CDR3 runs 18 residues. Per germline, CDR1 LGHNA and CDR2 YNFKEQ. The CDR3 here is CASSQDRGGLSYNSPLHF. CDR3 DNA sequence: TGTGCCAGCAGCCAAGATCGGGGGGGCCTCTCCTATAATTCACCCCTCCACTTT.

This chain connects TRBV5-4 to TRBJ1-1, with unresolved D. The CDR3 length is 13 residues. Trimming pared 3 bases from V and 7 bases from J, leaving 13 bases between. The germline CDR1 and CDR2 sequences are SGHNT and YYREEE (reference sequence). The CDR3 DNA reads TGTGCCAGCAGCTCTAGGGAGGTCGGTGAAGCTTTCTTT. Amino acids: CASSSREVGEAFF.

V and J are TRBV30 and TRBJ1-1, with a weak D call TRBD1 (5 bases). Germline CDR1 reads GTSNPN; CDR2 reads SVGIG (reference sequence). V shed 3 bases and J shed 2 bases, with 10 bases lying between them. This CDR3 has 13 amino acids. CDR3 protein: CAWSLDSNTEAFF. CDR3 coding DNA: TGTGCCTGGAGCCTTGACAGCAACACTGAAGCTTTCTTT.

This chain connects TRBV4-2 to TRBJ1-5, with D uncertain. Germline V gene data show CDR1 as LGHNA and CDR2 as YNFKEQ. The CDR3 totals 16 residues. V dropped 3 bases and J dropped 0 bases, with 12 bases sitting between them. The CDR3 reads CASSQSEGYSNQPQHF. The CDR3 DNA reads TGTGCCAGCAGCCAGAGTGAGGGCTATAGCAATCAGCCCCAGCATTTT.

V usage is TRBV5-8 and J usage is TRBJ2-3, with TRBD2 as a possible D gene (6 bases). CDR1 and CDR2 from the germline V gene are SGHTS and YDEGEE. This CDR3 is 15 amino acids long. The V end was cut by 2 bases, the J end by 1 base, with 11 bases between. In DNA form, the CDR3 reads TGTGCCAGCAGCTTAACGGGAGTCCGCACAGATACGCAGTATTTT. It yields the protein CASSLTGVRTDTQYF.

The rearrangement joins TRBV2 to TRBJ2-2; 7 nucleotides line up with TRBD1. The CDR3 is 14 amino acids. Germline V gene sequence: CDR1 SNHLY, CDR2 FYNNEI. J lost 3 bases, V lost 10 bases, and 8 bases had no gene match. The CDR3 DNA is TGTGCCACCCACAGGGACAGCCACACCGGGGAGCTGTTTTTT. This sequence encodes CATHRDSHTGELFF.

The chain employs TRBV6-5 and TRBJ2-7; no clear D. V lost 6 bases and J 3 bases, leaving 6 bases between the germline ends. CDR1 is MNHEY and CDR2 is SVGAGI in the germline V gene. The CDR3 totals 11 residues. The CDR3 spells CASRDNYEQYF. CDR3 DNA: TGTGCCAGCAGAGACAACTACGAGCAGTACTTC.

This clone was observed once. The J gene is TRBJ2-7, the V gene TRBV6-5, with 9 bases aligning to TRBD2. V gave up 0 bases and J gave up 2 bases; unmatched junction bases: 5. The CDR3 runs to 16 residues. The germline gives CDR1 MNHEY, CDR2 SVGAGI. DNA of the CDR3: TGTGCCAGCAGTTACTCGGCTAGCGGGGATACCTACGAGCAGTACTTC. Its protein is CASSYSASGDTYEQYF.